This is a list of T cell receptor beta chains from one sample in a study of vaccination and CD4 T cells after COVID-19. These receptors lack a known antigen. MiXCR, run by TCRdb on the PCR reads, gives a single entry per CDR3 protein. The sample has some 4,500 distinct CDR3 sequences, roughly two fifths seen once. Sequenced input: CD4+ T cells from blood, cultured in vitro. These receptors were collected from a human donor in good health. Both conserved end residues are part of each CDR3. Fields, in order: V gene, CDR3 protein.

v_gene: TRBV6-1; CDR3aa: CASSPDPSRFHYGYTF
v_gene: TRBV19; CDR3aa: CASSISTGFANTGELFF
v_gene: TRBV30; CDR3aa: CAWSVSAKEVQYF
v_gene: TRBV5-6; CDR3aa: CASSLPGGRGAQETQYF
v_gene: TRBV12-3/TRBV12-4; CDR3aa: CASSRVAANTEAFF
v_gene: TRBV6-1; CDR3aa: CASSPVGGGYTF
v_gene: TRBV7-9; CDR3aa: CASSLEGQGEKLFF
v_gene: TRBV7-2; CDR3aa: CASSQNRNTEAFF
v_gene: TRBV6-1; CDR3aa: CASRDRVENYGYTF
v_gene: TRBV6-5; CDR3aa: CASSFSENTEAFF
v_gene: TRBV20-1; CDR3aa: CSAPLLQGATAELFF
v_gene: TRBV7-9; CDR3aa: CASSPGQGNTEAFF
v_gene: TRBV24-1; CDR3aa: CATSDARDDSRYTF
v_gene: TRBV12-3/TRBV12-4; CDR3aa: CASSLGQNTEAFF
v_gene: TRBV20-1; CDR3aa: CSASGSNTDTQYF
v_gene: TRBV2; CDR3aa: CASREGESYNEQFF
v_gene: TRBV6-1; CDR3aa: CASSIQVTGELFF
v_gene: TRBV20-1; CDR3aa: CSAKLGWYTDTQYF
v_gene: TRBV2; CDR3aa: CASSEGTAYGYTF
v_gene: TRBV20-1; CDR3aa: CSARVGGNSPLHF
v_gene: TRBV6-1; CDR3aa: CASSQASGRMNTEAFF
v_gene: TRBV10-3; CDR3aa: CAIIPQQVHYEQYF
v_gene: TRBV27; CDR3aa: CASGYPRTEAFF
v_gene: TRBV7-9; CDR3aa: CASSSFYDSYGYTF